This paragraph covers one T cell receptor (beta chain) sequence. Its target is unknown. Assay: immunoSEQ multiplex PCR; the TCRdb copy retains only in-frame clones and omits some. This table has 90,000 to 100,000 clones, about 93% appearing once. This sample was included in a study of cytomegalovirus exposure and HLA in healthy donors. About the study: The approximately 680 first-cohort repertoires and the roughly 120 validation repertoires shared the same platform, a later analysis reported. General study results and limits: With high specificity and sensitivity, the classifier reportedly diagnosed cytomegalovirus status.

Germline CDR1 LNHDA, CDR2 SQIVND (reference sequence). J lost 6 bases, V lost 7 bases, and 5 bases had no gene match. The CDR3 extends over 13 amino acids. The sample taken for sequencing was PBMCs. The V gene is TRBV19, the J gene TRBJ2-2; 7 bases align to TRBD1. The sequence was obtained from a woman younger than 45 in good health and CMV-seropositive. The CDR3 region has the DNA TGTGCCAGTAATCGACAGGGCCCCGGGGAGCTGTTTTTT. This translates into CASNRQGPGELFF.